A selection of T cell receptor beta chains follows, all from one sample in a study of shared clonotypes between healthy human individuals. The method was immunoSEQ multiplex PCR; TCRdb's version includes in-frame clones alone and lacks a portion of them. This table has about 600,000 clones, roughly 98% appearing once. Sequencing was performed on naive CD8+ T cells sorted from blood. The source of these receptors is a man aged 30-40 years in good health. CDR3s include the opening cysteine and the closing phenylalanine or tryptophan. A D gene is named only where the DNA matches it firmly. A row's size may be missing; if present it is once, few, many or a size class.

J: TRBJ2-7
D: -
V: TRBV2
size: -
length: 12
CDR3: CASSVDAYEQYF
DNA: TGTGCCAGCAGTGTGGACGCCTACGAGCAGTACTTC

J: TRBJ2-7
D: -
V: TRBV25-1
size: -
length: 13
CDR3: CASSESTWGEQYF
DNA: TGTGCCAGCAGTGAATCAACGTGGGGGGAGCAGTACTTC

J: TRBJ2-2
D: -
V: TRBV30
size: -
length: 12
CDR3: CAWEGRAGELFF
DNA: TGTGCCTGGGAGGGGCGGGCCGGGGAGCTGTTTTTT

J: TRBJ2-3
D: -
V: TRBV4-1
size: -
length: 14
CDR3: CASGRAEGTDTQYF
DNA: TGCGCCAGCGGGCGGGCAGAAGGCACAGATACGCAGTATTTT

J: TRBJ2-6
D: -
V: TRBV7-3
size: -
length: 14
CDR3: CASSLNDGANVLTF
DNA: TGTGCCAGCAGCTTAAATGATGGGGCCAACGTCCTGACTTTC

J: TRBJ1-2
D: TRBD1
V: TRBV18
size: -
length: 14
CDR3: CASSPGGTGNGYTF
DNA: TGTGCCAGCTCACCCGGCGGGACAGGGAATGGCTACACCTTC

J: TRBJ2-1
D: -
V: TRBV4-1
size: -
length: 14
CDR3: CASSAYPDSWLQFF
DNA: TGCGCCAGCAGCGCGTACCCAGATTCATGGCTACAGTTCTTC

J: TRBJ2-5
D: -
V: TRBV28
size: -
length: 13
CDR3: CASREENEETQYF
DNA: TGTGCCAGCAGAGAAGAAAATGAAGAGACCCAGTACTTC

J: TRBJ2-1
D: -
V: TRBV2
size: -
length: 15
CDR3: CASTIGAAIYNEQFF
DNA: TGTGCCAGTACGATCGGAGCGGCAATCTACAATGAGCAGTTCTTC

J: TRBJ1-5
D: -
V: TRBV6-1
size: -
length: 13
CDR3: CASRINSNQPQHF
DNA: TGTGCCAGCAGGATCAATAGCAATCAGCCCCAGCATTTT

J: TRBJ2-4
D: TRBD2
V: TRBV6-1
size: once
length: 14
CDR3: CASRPLAGENIQYF
DNA: TGTGCCAGCAGGCCCCTAGCGGGAGAGAACATTCAGTACTTC

J: TRBJ2-7
D: -
V: TRBV11-2
size: -
length: 12
CDR3: CASSHLIHEQYF
DNA: TGTGCCAGCAGCCACCTTATACACGAGCAGTACTTC

J: TRBJ2-1
D: -
V: TRBV7-2
size: -
length: 17
CDR3: CASSLDLGGSSYNEQFF
DNA: TGTGCCAGCAGCTTAGATCTAGGGGGGAGCTCCTACAATGAGCAGTTCTTC

J: TRBJ2-1
D: TRBD2
V: TRBV9
size: -
length: 15
CDR3: CASSGSGPSYNEQFF
DNA: TGTGCCAGCAGCGGTAGCGGGCCATCCTACAATGAGCAGTTCTTC

J: TRBJ2-5
D: -
V: TRBV27
size: -
length: 14
CDR3: CASSFKRFGETQYF
DNA: TGTGCCAGCAGTTTTAAGAGGTTCGGGGAGACCCAGTACTTC

J: TRBJ2-7
D: -
V: TRBV4-1
size: -
length: 11
CDR3: CASSQGTEQYF
DNA: TGCGCCAGCAGCCAAGGGACCGAGCAGTACTTC

J: TRBJ2-7
D: -
V: TRBV5-1
size: -
length: 15
CDR3: CASSPDPGQNYEQYF
DNA: TGCGCCAGCAGCCCGGACCCCGGACAAAACTACGAGCAGTACTTC

J: TRBJ1-2
D: -
V: TRBV28
size: -
length: 15
CDR3: CASRSHSGARDGYTF
DNA: TGTGCCAGCAGGTCTCACTCGGGGGCCAGGGATGGCTACACCTTC

J: TRBJ1-2
D: -
V: TRBV28
size: -
length: 15
CDR3: CASSEHRRPSYGYTF
DNA: TGTGCCAGCAGTGAGCACCGGCGACCGTCCTATGGCTACACCTTC

J: TRBJ1-1
D: -
V: TRBV7-6
size: -
length: 13
CDR3: CASARTENTEAFF
DNA: TGTGCCAGCGCGCGGACAGAGAACACTGAAGCTTTCTTT

J: TRBJ2-1
D: -
V: TRBV5-4
size: -
length: 14
CDR3: CASSLEHSNNEQFF
DNA: TGTGCCAGCAGCTTGGAACACTCGAACAATGAGCAGTTCTTC

J: TRBJ2-2
D: -
V: TRBV6-1
size: -
length: 15
CDR3: CASRAHWADTGELFF
DNA: TGTGCCAGCCGGGCTCATTGGGCCGACACCGGGGAGCTGTTTTTT

J: TRBJ2-3
D: -
V: TRBV9
size: -
length: 15
CDR3: CASSVSGSPADTQYF
DNA: TGTGCCAGCAGCGTTTCAGGGAGCCCGGCAGATACGCAGTATTTT

J: TRBJ1-4
D: -
V: TRBV6-5
size: -
length: 15
CDR3: CASSPRTATGEKLFF
DNA: TGTGCCAGCAGCCCTAGGACAGCCACAGGAGAAAAACTGTTTTTT

J: TRBJ2-7
D: -
V: TRBV6-5
size: -
length: 13
CDR3: CASSYSALGEQYF
DNA: TGTGCCAGCAGTTACTCGGCCCTTGGCGAGCAGTACTTC

J: TRBJ2-7
D: -
V: TRBV28
size: -
length: 14
CDR3: CASSLTPGTYEQYF
DNA: TGTGCCAGCAGTTTGACGCCGGGTACCTACGAGCAGTACTTC

J: TRBJ2-7
D: -
V: TRBV29-1
size: -
length: 13
CDR3: CSVTKLNSYEQYF
DNA: TGCAGCGTAACCAAACTAAACTCCTACGAGCAGTACTTC

J: TRBJ2-6
D: -
V: TRBV9
size: -
length: 17
CDR3: CASSVTQGLSGANVLTF
DNA: TGTGCCAGCAGCGTGACACAGGGCTTGAGTGGGGCCAACGTCCTGACTTTC

J: TRBJ2-7
D: TRBD2
V: TRBV7-2
size: once
length: 15
CDR3: CASSWTSGSLFEQYF
DNA: TGTGCCAGCAGCTGGACTAGCGGGAGTCTGTTCGAGCAGTACTTC

J: TRBJ2-7
D: TRBD2
V: TRBV7-9
size: -
length: 16
CDR3: CASSSSSGRDPYEQYF
DNA: TGTGCCAGCAGCTCTTCTAGCGGGAGGGATCCCTACGAGCAGTACTTC

J: TRBJ1-4
D: -
V: TRBV2
size: -
length: 14
CDR3: CASGAGETNEKLFF
DNA: TGTGCCAGCGGGGCGGGGGAAACTAATGAAAAACTGTTTTTT

J: TRBJ1-4
D: -
V: TRBV4-3
size: -
length: 15
CDR3: CASSQDSATNEKLFF
DNA: TGCGCCAGCAGCCAAGACAGTGCAACTAATGAAAAACTGTTTTTT

J: TRBJ2-7
D: -
V: TRBV7-2
size: -
length: 14
CDR3: CASSIGTSPHEQYF
DNA: TGTGCCAGCAGCATAGGGACATCGCCCCACGAGCAGTACTTC

J: TRBJ2-1
D: -
V: TRBV2
size: -
length: 12
CDR3: CASSEGYNEQFF
DNA: TGTGCCAGCAGTGAGGGTTACAATGAGCAGTTCTTC

J: TRBJ2-1
D: -
V: TRBV7-9
size: -
length: 13
CDR3: CASSDSLITEQFF
DNA: TGTGCCAGCAGCGATAGCCTGATTACTGAGCAGTTCTTC

J: TRBJ2-7
D: TRBD1
V: TRBV9
size: -
length: 18
CDR3: CASSVAGGPGQGRNEQYF
DNA: TGTGCCAGCAGCGTAGCCGGGGGACCGGGACAGGGGAGGAACGAGCAGTACTTC

J: TRBJ2-7
D: -
V: TRBV10-3
size: once
length: 14
CDR3: CAIPGFFHLYEQYF
DNA: TGTGCCATCCCCGGCTTTTTCCACCTCTACGAGCAGTACTTC

J: TRBJ2-3
D: -
V: TRBV7-9
size: -
length: 12
CDR3: CASSLSSDTQYF
DNA: TGTGCCAGCAGCCTATCTTCAGATACGCAGTATTTT

J: TRBJ2-2
D: TRBD2
V: TRBV7-9
size: -
length: 17
CDR3: CASSRTSGRRYTGELFF
DNA: TGTGCCAGCAGTAGGACTAGCGGGAGGCGCTACACCGGGGAGCTGTTTTTT

J: TRBJ2-7
D: TRBD2
V: TRBV7-9
size: once
length: 15
CDR3: CASTPPAASGNEQYF
DNA: TGTGCCAGCACTCCCCCCGCGGCTAGCGGGAACGAGCAGTACTTC

J: TRBJ2-5
D: TRBD1
V: TRBV9
size: -
length: 16
CDR3: CASSTRQGAYQETQYF
DNA: TGTGCCAGCAGCACCCGGCAGGGGGCGTACCAAGAGACCCAGTACTTC

J: TRBJ2-5
D: -
V: TRBV4-1
size: -
length: 16
CDR3: CASSQWLGSESETQYF
DNA: TGCGCCAGCAGCCAGTGGTTGGGGTCCGAATCGGAGACCCAGTACTTC

J: TRBJ2-3
D: -
V: TRBV27
size: -
length: 15
CDR3: CASSLYRGSTDTQYF
DNA: TGTGCCAGCAGTTTGTACCGGGGAAGCACAGATACGCAGTATTTT

J: TRBJ1-5
D: -
V: TRBV21-1
size: once
length: 11
CDR3: CASRSIQPQHF
DNA: TGTGCCAGCAGATCCATTCAGCCCCAGCATTTT

J: TRBJ2-7
D: -
V: TRBV11-2
size: -
length: 14
CDR3: CASSLQGFSLEQYF
DNA: TGTGCCAGCAGCTTACAGGGGTTTTCCCTCGAGCAGTACTTC

J: TRBJ2-5
D: -
V: TRBV27
size: -
length: 16
CDR3: CASSLLRTRSLETQYF
DNA: TGTGCCAGCAGCCTGCTCCGGACTCGCTCCTTAGAGACCCAGTACTTC

J: TRBJ1-1
D: -
V: TRBV15
size: -
length: 13
CDR3: CATSYRQNTEAFF
DNA: TGTGCCACCAGCTACCGACAAAACACTGAAGCTTTCTTT

J: TRBJ2-5
D: -
V: TRBV29-1
size: once
length: 14
CDR3: CSVFVLLSAETQYF
DNA: TGCAGCGTTTTTGTGTTGTTGTCCGCAGAGACCCAGTACTTC

J: TRBJ2-1
D: TRBD2
V: TRBV29-1
size: -
length: 13
CDR3: CSTTSGPYNEQFF
DNA: TGCAGCACGACTAGCGGACCGTACAATGAGCAGTTCTTC

J: TRBJ2-1
D: TRBD1
V: TRBV27
size: -
length: 16
CDR3: CASSPAGTGVYNEQFF
DNA: TGTGCCAGCAGTCCAGCCGGGACAGGGGTCTACAATGAGCAGTTCTTC

J: TRBJ2-7
D: TRBD2
V: TRBV7-2
size: -
length: 16
CDR3: CASSLRTGLAAFEQYF
DNA: TGTGCCAGCAGCTTGCGGACGGGGCTAGCGGCCTTTGAGCAGTACTTC

J: TRBJ2-7
D: TRBD1
V: TRBV5-1
size: -
length: 14
CDR3: CASSPGTGTYEQYF
DNA: TGCGCCAGCAGCCCCGGGACAGGAACCTACGAGCAGTACTTC

J: TRBJ2-7
D: -
V: TRBV7-2
size: -
length: 13
CDR3: CASSLELFYEQYF
DNA: TGTGCCAGCAGCTTAGAACTATTCTACGAGCAGTACTTC